The next 22 T cell receptor beta chains were all read from a single sample in a study of T-cell memory formation after mild COVID-19. Each CDR3 protein is one row after TCRdb ran MiXCR on the 5' RACE reads. The data show 500,000 to 600,000 distinct CDR3 sequences, roughly 17% seen once. Sequenced sample: PBMCs or a T cell subset sorted from them (not recorded which). The receptor source for this set is an adult woman who had mild COVID-19 (a few samples of this study predate the infection). Cell type and time point are not known.

V gene TRBV5-5 combines with J gene TRBJ2-1; D gene uncertain. CDR1 is SGHKS, CDR2 YYEKEE, per germline (reference sequence). The CDR3 runs to 15 residues. V lost 4 bases and J 2 bases, leaving 13 bases between the germline ends. The CDR3 nucleotides are TGTGCCAGCAGCCCGGCAGCGCATCCCTACAATGAGCAGTTCTTC. It specifies CASSPAAHPYNEQFF.

This clonotype was seen a few times. The chain links TRBV25-1 to TRBJ1-6; 7 bases fit TRBD1. The CDR3 runs 12 residues. Germline loops: CDR1 MGHDK, CDR2 SYGVNS. J lost 5 bases, V lost 9 bases, and 1 base had no gene match. CDR3 coding DNA: TGTGCCAGGGGGACAGATAATTCACCCCTCCACTTT. Translating gives CARGTDNSPLHF.

This clonotype has only a few counts. One end of the junction varies from germline; a read error may be responsible. CDR3 amino acids: CSARVQGRTEAFF. CDR3 sequence (DNA): TGCAGTGCGAGAGTCCAGGGAAGGACTGAAGCTTTCTTT. V gene TRBV20-1 combines with J gene TRBJ1-1, with D possibly being TRBD1 (5 bases). The CDR3 totals 13 residues. Germline CDR1 and CDR2: DFQATT and SNEGSKA (reference sequence).

This chain links TRBV4-3 with TRBJ2-3, with no clear D. Germline V gives CDR1 LGHNA, CDR2 YSLEER. V lost 0 bases to trimming and J lost 4 bases, with 5 bases between them. The CDR3 has 13 residues. For the CDR3, the DNA is TGCGCCAGCAGCCAAGAAAGGCCAGATACGCAGTATTTT. Translating gives CASSQERPDTQYF.

This clonotype appeared a few times. V gene TRBV6-6 combines with J gene TRBJ2-2; TRBD1 might be the D (5 bases). This CDR3 comprises 15 residues. V was cut by 5 bases and J by 5 bases, with 15 bases left in between. From germline, CDR1 is MNHNY and CDR2 SVGAGI (reference sequence). The CDR3 sequence: CASSNPLAGTGELFF. Here the CDR3 DNA reads TGTGCCAGCAGTAACCCCCTCGCAGGGACCGGGGAGCTGTTTTTT.

In this sample, this clonotype turned up a few times. The chain links TRBV9 to TRBJ2-1; 9 bases map to TRBD2. V was pared by 1 base and J by 10 bases, with 6 bases of the junction left unmatched. CDR3 length: 14 amino acids. Germline V gene lookup returns CDR1 SGDLS and CDR2 YYNGEE. The CDR3 region is CASSVPSGVGEQFF. CDR3 bases: TGTGCCAGCAGCGTACCTAGCGGGGTGGGGGAGCAGTTCTTC.

The chain combines TRBV7-8 with TRBJ2-3; D is unresolved. This CDR3 spans 16 amino acids. From germline, CDR1 is SGHVS and CDR2 FQNEAQ. V shed 5 bases and J shed 2 bases, with 17 bases lying between them. The CDR3 bases are TGTGCCAGCAGCGCACCGAATGGGCTAGTCACAGATACGCAGTATTTT. Amino acid sequence: CASSAPNGLVTDTQYF.

This clonotype was detected only a few times. The chain links TRBV7-2 to TRBJ2-7, with D perhaps given as TRBD1 or TRBD2 (6 bases each). V was cut by 5 bases and J by 3 bases, with 17 bases left in between. Germline CDR1 is SGHTA and CDR2 is FQGNSA. The CDR3 runs 15 residues. The CDR3 DNA follows: TGTGCCAGCAGCGGAGGGTCTAGGGGGTACTACGAGCAGTACTTC. Amino acids: CASSGGSRGYYEQYF.

In this sample, this clonotype turned up a few times. V is TRBV27 and J is TRBJ2-7; D remains unclear. The CDR3 spans 13 residues. CDR1 MNHEY and CDR2 SMNVEV come from the germline V gene (reference sequence). Trimming cost V 2 bases and J 2 bases, with 7 bases left between them. The CDR3 protein is CASSLDGPYEQYF. For the CDR3, the DNA is TGTGCCAGCAGTTTAGACGGCCCCTACGAGCAGTACTTC.

The chain joins TRBV6-5 to TRBJ2-7; the D gene is possibly TRBD1 (5 bases). The CDR3 sequence is 14 residues long. V was trimmed by 2 bases and J by 6 bases, leaving 14 bases between them. Germline values: CDR1 MNHEY, CDR2 SVGAGI. CDR3 loop: CASSYRDRSPEQYF. The CDR3 nucleotides read TGTGCCAGCAGTTACCGCGACAGATCCCCCGAGCAGTACTTC.

The CDR3 region is CASSPTAGAGYEQYF. DNA for the CDR3: TGTGCCAGCTCACCAACAGCGGGAGCCGGATACGAGCAGTACTTC. This chain joins TRBV18 and TRBJ2-7; 8 nucleotides match TRBD2. Germline assignment: CDR1 KGHSH and CDR2 LQKENI. This CDR3 has 15 amino acids. With V trimmed by 2 bases and J by 4 bases, 7 bases remained unmatched.

The rearrangement joins TRBV7-3 to TRBJ2-3, with D perhaps TRBD2 (6 bases). Trimming shortened V by 3 bases and J by 0 bases, and 10 bases separated the two germline ends. There are 15 residues in the CDR3. The germline V gene has CDR1 SGHTA and CDR2 FQGTGA. Written as DNA, the CDR3 is TGTGCCAGCAGCTTCCGCGGGACGAGCACAGATACGCAGTATTTT. This gives the protein CASSFRGTSTDTQYF.

This clonotype was observed many times. V is TRBV29-1 and J is TRBJ2-3; D ambiguous. The germline V gene encodes CDR1 SQVTM and CDR2 ANQGSEA. The CDR3 spans 14 residues. Trimming removed 6 bases from V and 2 bases from J, with 15 bases in between. The CDR3 DNA is TGCAGCGTCGTCCAGGAAGGAATCACAGATACGCAGTATTTT. It translates to CSVVQEGITDTQYF.

This clonotype showed up just a few times. The rearrangement uses TRBV7-3 and TRBJ2-7, with 8 bases aligning to TRBD1. J lost 3 bases, V lost 5 bases, and 9 bases had no gene match. The CDR3 extends over 15 amino acids. Germline lookup yields CDR1 SGHTA and CDR2 FQGTGA. The CDR3 DNA reads as TGTGCCAGCAGCCCCAACCCGGGACAGGACTACGAGCAGTACTTC. Encoded protein: CASSPNPGQDYEQYF.

The chain combines TRBV5-5 with TRBJ2-5; perhaps TRBD2 as D (6 bases). Germline values: CDR1 SGHKS, CDR2 YYEKEE (reference sequence). This CDR3 spans 13 amino acids. V was pared by 4 bases and J by 5 bases, with 12 bases between. CDR3 sequence (DNA): TGTGCCAGCAGCAACGGGGGAGAGGAGACCCAGTACTTC. Amino acids: CASSNGGEETQYF.

CDR3 DNA sequence: TGTGCCAGCAGTTACACTCTAACTGGGGGGAACACTGAAGCTTTCTTT. This gives the protein CASSYTLTGGNTEAFF. The chain recombines TRBV6-5 with TRBJ1-1, with D tentatively TRBD1 (5 bases). Germline V CDR1 and CDR2: MNHEY, SVGAGI. This CDR3 region has 16 residues. The V end was cut by 2 bases, the J end by 1 base, with 14 bases between.

J is TRBJ2-5 and V is TRBV7-9, with D perhaps TRBD1 or TRBD2 (5 bases each). CDR3 length: 17 amino acids. Germline CDR1 is SEHNR and CDR2 is FQNEAQ (reference sequence). The V gene lost 4 bases and the J gene lost 2 bases, with 20 bases spanning the gap. The CDR3 sequence: CASSYHIRGRLQETQYF. In nucleotides, the CDR3 is TGTGCCAGCAGCTATCACATCCGGGGCCGACTGCAAGAGACCCAGTACTTC.

The table lists this clonotype with a few counts. CDR3 nucleotide sequence: TGTGCCAGCTCGCCCGACAGCTACACCGGGGAGCTGTTTTTT. It codes for CASSPDSYTGELFF. This rearrangement joins TRBV18 to TRBJ2-2, with D perhaps TRBD1 (5 bases). V dropped 6 bases and J dropped 3 bases, with 11 bases sitting between them. The CDR3 covers 14 residues. Germline loops: CDR1 KGHSH, CDR2 LQKENI.

This chain joins TRBV14 and TRBJ2-3, with D tentatively TRBD2 (5 bases). Trimming removed 0 bases at V and 4 bases at J, with 17 bases between. Germline values: CDR1 SGHDN, CDR2 FVKESK. This CDR3 is 17 amino acids long. CDR3 DNA: TGTGCCAGCAGCCAAGATTTTCCGAGGGCCGGGGCAGATACGCAGTATTTT. It specifies CASSQDFPRAGADTQYF. Filled out from reference TRBV14 and TRBJ2-3, the complete variable domain reads EAGVTQFPSHSVIEKGQTVTLRCDPISGHDNLYWYRRVMGKEIKFLLHFVKESKQDESGMPNNRFLAERTGGTYSTLKVQPAELEDSGVYFCASSQDFPRAGADTQYFGPGTRLTVL.

The chain combines TRBV4-1 with TRBJ2-7; no reliable D call. CDR3 length equals 12 residues. Per germline, CDR1 MGHRA and CDR2 YSYEKL. The V end was cut by 4 bases, the J end by 7 bases, with 11 bases between. The chain's CDR3 is CASSPTDREQYF. In nucleotides, the CDR3 is TGCGCCAGCAGCCCCACGGACCGGGAGCAGTACTTC.

J is TRBJ2-2 and V is TRBV4-1; 8 bases are a match to TRBD2. The CDR3 has 15 residues. With V trimmed by 4 bases and J by 5 bases, 6 bases remained unmatched. Germline-derived CDR1 and CDR2 are MGHRA and YSYEKL. CDR3 loop: CASSPGGPGTGELFF. In nucleotides, the CDR3 is TGCGCCAGCAGCCCGGGGGGGCCGGGAACCGGGGAGCTGTTTTTT.

The gene calls are TRBV15 and TRBJ2-5; 9 nucleotides agree with TRBD1. The CDR3 contains 16 residues. Germline loops: CDR1 LNHNV, CDR2 YYDKDF (reference sequence). Losses at the gene ends were 5 bases for V and 5 bases for J; bases not matched to a gene: 12. CDR3 DNA: TGTGCCACCAGCGGACTCCTGGACAGGGGTGGTGAGACCCAGTACTTC. Protein: CATSGLLDRGGETQYF.